A selection of T cell receptor beta chains follows, all from one sample in a study of blood T cell repertoires in COVID-19. The repertoire was sequenced with immunoSEQ multiplex PCR; TCRdb's copy has only in-frame clones and lacks some. The sample contains more than 15,000 clones, 81% of which appear only once. Sequencing input: peripheral blood. The receptors were gathered from a man in his forties or fifties with active or convalescent COVID-19. The CDR3 runs from the conserved cysteine through the conserved F or W. Each record gives: clone size, J gene, V gene, D gene, CDR3 protein, CDR3 DNA. D genes are given only for firm matches. Clone sizes are given selectively: once, few, many, or a class where the clone is expanded.

size: NA; J: TRBJ2-1; V: TRBV3-1/TRBV3-2; D: TRBD2; CDR3: CATGTSGGSYNEQFF; DNA: TGTGCCACCGGGACTAGCGGGGGGTCCTACAATGAGCAGTTCTTC
size: NA; J: TRBJ1-2; V: TRBV27; D: TRBD1; CDR3: CASRRTGPSLYGYTF; DNA: TGTGCCAGCAGGCGGACAGGGCCGAGTCTCTATGGCTACACCTTC
size: NA; J: TRBJ2-7; V: TRBV9; D: NA; CDR3: CASSETDARSYEQYF; DNA: TGTGCCAGCAGCGAAACAGACGCCCGCTCCTACGAGCAGTACTTC
size: NA; J: TRBJ2-7; V: TRBV27; D: NA; CDR3: CASMGQETYEQYF; DNA: TGTGCCAGCATGGGGCAGGAGACCTACGAGCAGTACTTC
size: NA; J: TRBJ2-7; V: TRBV6-6; D: NA; CDR3: CASSYGQPSYEQYF; DNA: TGTGCCAGCAGTTACGGACAGCCGTCCTACGAGCAGTACTTC
size: NA; J: TRBJ2-3; V: TRBV4-2; D: NA; CDR3: CASMDRADTQYF; DNA: TGTGCCAGCATGGATCGGGCAGATACGCAGTATTTT
size: NA; J: TRBJ1-1; V: TRBV11-2; D: TRBD1; CDR3: CASSFDTGGTEAFF; DNA: TGTGCCAGCAGCTTCGATACAGGGGGCACTGAAGCTTTCTTT
size: NA; J: TRBJ2-3; V: TRBV6-4; D: NA; CDR3: CASSDGPRQYF; DNA: TGTGCCAGCAGTGACGGTCCGCGTCAGTATTTT
size: large; J: TRBJ2-7; V: TRBV11-2; D: NA; CDR3: CASSLLGTGSSYEQYF; DNA: TGTGCCAGCAGCTTACTGGGCACAGGGAGCTCCTACGAGCAGTACTTC
size: NA; J: TRBJ2-5; V: TRBV4-1; D: TRBD2; CDR3: CASSQVGRGEKETQYF; DNA: TGCGCCAGCAGCCAAGTAGGGCGGGGGGAGAAAGAGACCCAGTACTTC
size: NA; J: TRBJ2-5; V: TRBV9; D: NA; CDR3: CASSVGPAAGETQYF; DNA: TGTGCCAGCAGCGTCGGGCCTGCCGCGGGAGAGACCCAGTACTTC
size: NA; J: TRBJ2-3; V: TRBV27; D: TRBD1; CDR3: CASSYGTGTQYF; DNA: TGTGCCAGCAGTTATGGGACAGGCACGCAGTATTTT
size: NA; J: TRBJ2-5; V: TRBV7-2; D: TRBD2; CDR3: CASSLVATSGDPQYF; DNA: TGTGCCAGCAGCTTAGTTGCGACTAGCGGTGATCCCCAGTACTTC
size: NA; J: TRBJ1-3; V: TRBV19; D: NA; CDR3: CASTHGPLRRSGNTIYF; DNA: TGTGCCAGTACCCATGGGCCTCTCAGGAGGTCTGGAAACACCATATATTTT
size: NA; J: TRBJ1-1; V: TRBV5-1; D: TRBD1; CDR3: CASSLSGTGLEAFF; DNA: TGCGCCAGCAGCTTGTCCGGGACAGGACTTGAAGCTTTCTTT
size: NA; J: TRBJ1-6; V: TRBV27; D: NA; CDR3: CASSWRPSSYSPLHF; DNA: TGTGCCAGCAGTTGGAGGCCTAGCTCGTATTCACCCCTCCACTTT
size: NA; J: TRBJ2-7; V: TRBV7-3; D: NA; CDR3: CASSLMARGEVGEQYF; DNA: TGTGCCAGCAGCTTAATGGCCAGGGGGGAGGTTGGTGAGCAGTACTTC
size: NA; J: TRBJ1-5; V: TRBV7-9; D: NA; CDR3: CASRSRPKGDSNQPQHF; DNA: TGTGCCAGCAGATCCCGACCCAAAGGGGATAGCAATCAGCCCCAGCATTTT
size: NA; J: TRBJ2-7; V: TRBV7-9; D: NA; CDR3: CASSFGDFYEQYF; DNA: TGTGCCAGCAGCTTCGGGGATTTTTACGAGCAGTACTTC
size: once; J: TRBJ1-4; V: TRBV29-1; D: TRBD1; CDR3: CSVAGTGVEKLFF; DNA: TGCAGCGTGGCCGGGACAGGGGTTGAAAAACTGTTTTTT
size: NA; J: TRBJ1-2; V: TRBV7-9; D: NA; CDR3: CASSFFRGTNGYTF; DNA: TGTGCCAGCAGCTTTTTTCGGGGGACCAATGGCTACACCTTC
size: NA; J: TRBJ2-5; V: TRBV30; D: NA; CDR3: CAWSASGGETQYF; DNA: TGTGCCTGGAGTGCCTCGGGTGGGGAGACCCAGTACTTC
size: NA; J: TRBJ1-4; V: TRBV15; D: TRBD1; CDR3: CAISGQGYEKLFF; DNA: TGTGCCATTTCAGGACAGGGGTATGAAAAACTGTTTTTT
size: NA; J: TRBJ2-1; V: TRBV25-1; D: NA; CDR3: CASRLGSYNEQFF; DNA: TGTGCCAGTCGTCTCGGTTCCTACAATGAGCAGTTCTTC